The clone carrying this T cell receptor (beta chain) was observed a handful of times. Its antigen remains unknown. The data belong to a study of T cell repertoires in cytomegalovirus infection. Study-wide context: Based on public TCR beta signatures, there were indications of CMV infection and of a matching HLA type. Points from the study as a whole: Adding up the frequency of public TCR beta families identified people who carried CMV plus the relevant HLA. The ex vivo response showed dominance by HLA-C-restricted CMV-specific TCR beta clonotypes.

In germline, CDR1 is SGHVS, CDR2 FNYEAQ. V was cut by 5 bases and J by 6 bases, with 19 bases left in between. The CDR3 has 16 amino acids. TCRdb itself ran the reads through MiXCR, one entry per CDR3 protein. Counted here are a few hundred thousand distinct CDR3 sequences, roughly 20% occurring once; the ten biggest clones make up approximately 10%. This clonotype originated in a human donor in good health (CMV status not recorded). Some clones in this sample may be carry-over from other donors' samples. Input material: PBMCs. The genes are TRBV7-6 and TRBJ2-2; D is unclear. The CDR3 here is CASSPTGRSSPGELFF. The CDR3 DNA sequence: TGTGCCAGCAGCCCAACGGGCCGCTCGAGTCCCGGGGAGCTGTTTTTT.